The entry that follows covers one TCR beta chain sequence. Treatment indicated: preoperative locoregional IRX-2 cytokine immunotherapy. Samples came from a phase Ib trial of preoperative locoregional IRX-2 cytokine immunotherapy. This specimen belongs to a study of preoperative IRX-2 immunotherapy in early breast cancer. The CDR3 is made up of 16 amino acids. J was trimmed by 6 bases and V by 4 bases; bases with no gene match: 11. Germline CDR1 is MRHNA and CDR2 is SNTAGT. Using immunoSEQ multiplex PCR, the repertoire was profiled, and TCRdb retains in-frame clones only, with some absent. The sample contains tens of thousands of clones, around 96% of which appear only once.

The sequencing here drew on tumor tissue, taken after IRX-2 immunotherapy. This receptor was obtained from a human donor with breast cancer. The chain carries TRBV6-4 and TRBJ1-2; TRBD1 matches 10 bases. The CDR3, as DNA: TGTGCCAGCAGTGCGTCGGGACAGGGGCTGGTGGATGGCTACACCTTC. Translated: CASSASGQGLVDGYTF.